Sequencing of this TCR beta chain was carried out in a study of T cell responses to AZD1222 COVID-19 vaccine. The assay was immunoSEQ multiplex PCR, and TCRdb's table has in-frame clones only and misses some. The table has 100,000 to 150,000 clones, approximately 91% seen once; the top ten hold about 1%. Study-wide points: Per reports, nearly half of all spike-specific TCRs target regions that are unmutated in variants.

Turning to this clone: Antigen: not known.

Germline CDR1 SGHNT, CDR2 YENEEA. This CDR3 is 14 amino acids long. With 2 bases removed from V and 5 bases from J, the gap between germline ends came to 12 bases. The sample in question was peripheral blood, obtained 28 days after the second AZD1222 dose. The receptor comes from an adult who received the AZD1222 COVID-19 vaccine. J is TRBJ2-5 and V is TRBV11-3, with TRBD2 as a possible D gene (7 bases). In nucleotides, the CDR3 is TGTGCCAGCAGCTTATCCGGGGGGCGTGAGACCCAGTACTTC. It codes for CASSLSGGRETQYF.